This TCR beta chain was documented in a study of T cell responses to AZD1222 COVID-19 vaccine. Broader study findings: Clonal diversity may have been underestimated in mostly white British donors. Two AZD1222 doses significantly raised spike-specific TCR breadth and depth over controls. It was only after the peak T cell response that any repertoires were sampled.

Germline V gene data show CDR1 as GTSNPN and CDR2 as SVGIG (reference sequence). Trimming shortened V by 0 bases and J by 3 bases, and 9 bases separated the two germline ends. The CDR3 length is 13 residues. The data were produced by immunoSEQ multiplex PCR, yet TCRdb's version contains in-frame clones alone and is incomplete. The sample carries just over 150,000 clones, 90% recorded once. In regard to this clone: What it recognizes is unknown.

The sample was peripheral blood, taken 28 days after the second AZD1222 dose. This clonotype originated in an adult who received the AZD1222 COVID-19 vaccine. The chain recombines TRBV30 with TRBJ2-7; D possibly matches TRBD1 or TRBD2 (5 bases each). The CDR3 DNA reads as TGTGCCTGGAGTGTGGGGGATGGCTACGAGCAGTACTTC. As protein: CAWSVGDGYEQYF.